This T cell receptor beta chain is drawn from a study of early T cells in non-severe SARS-CoV-2 infection. The CDR3 spans 15 residues. Germline CDR1 ENHRY, CDR2 SYGVKD. V lost 6 bases to trimming and J lost 1 base, with 16 bases between them. In this sample, this clonotype turned up a few times. TCRdb re-derived calls from the 5' RACE reads in MiXCR, one entry per CDR3 protein. This repertoire shows around 30,000 distinct CDR3 sequences, under 10% found once; its top ten account for approximately 15%. V and J are TRBV10-3 and TRBJ2-7, with a tentative D call TRBD1 (5 bases). The specimen was whole blood. This TCR was sampled from an adult who was a healthcare worker with PCR-confirmed SARS-CoV-2 infection or an uninfected control (not recorded which). CDR3: CAIRQDEIASYEQYF. In nucleotides, the CDR3 is TGTGCCATCAGACAGGACGAGATCGCTTCCTACGAGCAGTACTTC.